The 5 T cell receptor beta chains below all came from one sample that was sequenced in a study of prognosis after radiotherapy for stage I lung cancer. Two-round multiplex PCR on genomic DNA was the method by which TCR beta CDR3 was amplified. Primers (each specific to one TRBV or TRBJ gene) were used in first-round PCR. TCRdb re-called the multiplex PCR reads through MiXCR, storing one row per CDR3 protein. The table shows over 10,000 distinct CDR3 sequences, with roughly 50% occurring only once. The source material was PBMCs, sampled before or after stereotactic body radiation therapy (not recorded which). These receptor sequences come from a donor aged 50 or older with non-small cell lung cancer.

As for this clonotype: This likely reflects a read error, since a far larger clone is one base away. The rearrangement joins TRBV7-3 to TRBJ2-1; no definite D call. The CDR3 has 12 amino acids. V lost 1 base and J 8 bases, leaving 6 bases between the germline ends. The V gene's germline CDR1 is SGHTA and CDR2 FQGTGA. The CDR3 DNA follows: TGTGCCAGCAGCTTAAATGTTTATGAGCAGTTCTTC. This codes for CASSLNVYEQFF.

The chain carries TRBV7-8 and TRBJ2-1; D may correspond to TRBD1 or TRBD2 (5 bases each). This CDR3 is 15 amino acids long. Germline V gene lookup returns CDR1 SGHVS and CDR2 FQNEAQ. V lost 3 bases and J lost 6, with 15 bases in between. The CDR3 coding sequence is TGTGCCAGCAGCTTTCGGGGCACTATTGTCAATGAGCAGTTCTTC. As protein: CASSFRGTIVNEQFF.

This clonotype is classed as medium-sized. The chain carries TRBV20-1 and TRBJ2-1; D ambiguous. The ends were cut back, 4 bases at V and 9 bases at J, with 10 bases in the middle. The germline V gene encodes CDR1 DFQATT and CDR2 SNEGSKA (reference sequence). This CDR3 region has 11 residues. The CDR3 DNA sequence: TGCAGTGCTACCCCCCGTGGTGAGCAGTTCTTC. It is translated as CSATPRGEQFF.

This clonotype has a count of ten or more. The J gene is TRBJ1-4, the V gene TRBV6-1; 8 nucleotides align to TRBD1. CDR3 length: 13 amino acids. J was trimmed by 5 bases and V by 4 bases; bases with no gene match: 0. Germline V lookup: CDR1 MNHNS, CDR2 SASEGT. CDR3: CASSGTGNEKLFF. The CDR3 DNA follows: TGTGCCAGCAGTGGGACAGGGAATGAAAAACTGTTTTTT.

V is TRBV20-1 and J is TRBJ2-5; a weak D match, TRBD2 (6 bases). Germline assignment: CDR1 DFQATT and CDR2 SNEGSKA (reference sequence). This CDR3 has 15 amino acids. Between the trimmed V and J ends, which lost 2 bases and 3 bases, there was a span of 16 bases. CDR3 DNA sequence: TGCAGTGCTAGATCAAGACTAGAGGCTAAAGAGACCCAGTACTTC. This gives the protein CSARSRLEAKETQYF.